What follows are 14 T cell receptor beta chains derived from one specimen sequenced in a study of early T cells in non-severe SARS-CoV-2 infection. TCRdb passed the 5' RACE reads through MiXCR, listing each CDR3 protein once. The top ten clones hold approximately 5% of a sample with tens of thousands of distinct CDR3 sequences, approximately 6.1% of them seen once. The sequencing input was whole blood. The source is an adult who was a healthcare worker with PCR-confirmed SARS-CoV-2 infection or an uninfected control (not recorded which).

This chain connects TRBV5-1 to TRBJ1-4, with no clear D. This CDR3 region has 13 residues. Germline-derived CDR1 and CDR2 are SGHRS and YFSETQ. V was pared by 1 base and J by 8 bases, with 9 bases between. CDR3 sequence reads: CASSLNRGEKLFF. The DNA of the CDR3 is TGCGCCAGCAGCTTGAATCGGGGAGAAAAACTGTTTTTT.

CDR3 nucleotides: TGTGCCAGCAGCTTGCCGAACCCCACAGATACGCAGTATTTT. Translation: CASSLPNPTDTQYF. The chain carries TRBV5-4 and TRBJ2-3, with D unclear. Germline assignment: CDR1 SGHNT and CDR2 YYREEE (reference sequence). V lost 1 base and J lost 2, with 8 bases in between. The CDR3 runs 14 residues.

This clonotype came up many times. This sequence joins TRBV5-1 and TRBJ1-1; D unclear. V was shortened by 4 bases and J by 0 bases, with 10 bases between the two germline ends. CDR3 length: 14 amino acids. Per the germline V gene, CDR1 is SGHRS and CDR2 is YFSETQ. The DNA of the CDR3 is TGCGCCAGCAGCCCTCCTACAGTGAACACTGAAGCTTTCTTT. Its protein product is CASSPPTVNTEAFF. Combining the CDR3 with reference TRBV5-1 and TRBJ1-1 gives the whole variable domain KAGVTQTPRYLIKTRGQQVTLSCSPISGHRSVSWYQQTPGQGLQFLFEYFSETQRNKGNFPGRFSGRQFSNSRSEMNVSTLELGDSALYLCASSPPTVNTEAFFGQGTRLTVV.

This clonotype was picked up many times. The gene calls are TRBV29-1 and TRBJ2-1; TRBD2 matches at 7 bases. The CDR3 runs 15 residues. V dropped 5 bases and J dropped 1; count of bases not matched to a gene: 8. Per the germline V gene, CDR1 is SQVTM and CDR2 is ANQGSEA. The CDR3 here is CSVQGLVDSYNEQFF. The CDR3 DNA is TGCAGCGTTCAAGGACTAGTCGATTCCTACAATGAGCAGTTCTTC.

In its sample, this clonotype was seen a few times. The rearrangement joins TRBV6-1 to TRBJ2-2; 10 nucleotides align to TRBD1. CDR1 and CDR2 from the germline V gene are MNHNS and SASEGT. The CDR3 contains 15 residues. V shed 7 bases and J 3 bases; nucleotides not matched to a gene: 5. The CDR3 sequence: CASIRDRGYTGELFF. The CDR3 DNA follows: TGTGCCAGCATAAGGGACAGGGGCTACACCGGGGAGCTGTTTTTT.

This clonotype was detected many times. The J gene is TRBJ2-3, the V gene TRBV12-3 or TRBV12-4, with D uncertain. V was pared by 6 bases and J by 2 bases, with 3 bases between. The CDR3 has 11 amino acids. The DNA for the CDR3 is TGTGCCAGCAGCAACACAGATACGCAGTATTTT. Amino acid sequence: CASSNTDTQYF.

This clonotype occurred many times. The V and J genes are TRBV4-1 and TRBJ2-7; 10 bases agree with TRBD1. Germline CDR1 reads MGHRA; CDR2 reads YSYEKL. This CDR3 has 15 amino acids. J was trimmed by 3 bases and V by 3 bases; bases with no gene match: 5. DNA of the CDR3: TGCGCCAGCAGCCATATGGGGACAGGGGTCTACGAGCAGTACTTC. The encoded protein is CASSHMGTGVYEQYF.

This clonotype has a count of ten or more. This sequence joins TRBV11-2 and TRBJ1-5; no clear D gene. CDR1 is SGHAT and CDR2 is FQNNGV in the germline V gene. V was shortened by 6 bases and J by 10 bases, with 10 bases between the two germline ends. The CDR3 loop spans 11 amino acids. CDR3: CASRIHQPQHF. CDR3 nucleotide sequence: TGTGCCAGCAGGATTCACCAACCCCAGCATTTT.

As DNA, the CDR3 is TGCGCCAGCAGCCCTCAACTAGCGGGAGGGCTAAATACGCAGTATTTT. Translating it yields CASSPQLAGGLNTQYF. The genes are TRBV4-1 and TRBJ2-3; TRBD2 matches 13 bases. CDR1 MGHRA and CDR2 YSYEKL come from the germline V gene. The junction had 8 bases not matched to a gene; V was cut back by 4 bases and J by 7 bases. The CDR3 is 16 amino acids.

Points on this clonotype: This could be a read error, since a much larger clone is one nucleotide away. This is likely a read error, given that the CDR3 carries no conserved phenylalanine or tryptophan at its end. This rearrangement joins TRBV9 to TRBJ1-4; no definite D call. V lost 0 bases to trimming and J lost 5 bases, with 5 bases between them. This CDR3 contains 13 residues. CDR1 and CDR2 (germline): SGDLS, YYNGEE. CDR3 sequence: CASSVGNNEKLFL. CDR3 bases: TGTGCCAGCAGCGTAGGAAACAATGAAAAACTGTTTCTT.

This clonotype was seen many times. This chain connects TRBV29-1 to TRBJ1-4, with D unclear. V was cut by 5 bases and J by 8 bases, with 6 bases left in between. From germline, CDR1 is SQVTM and CDR2 ANQGSEA. The CDR3 length is 10 residues. The CDR3 here is CSVRNEKLFF. CDR3 DNA: TGCAGCGTTAGAAACGAAAAACTGTTTTTT.

The chain employs TRBV27 and TRBJ2-1; 8 bases align to TRBD2. The ends lost 11 bases at V and 7 bases at J; junction bases unmatched: 13. The CDR3 has 14 amino acids. CDR1 and CDR2 (germline): MNHEY, SMNVEV (reference sequence). The CDR3 here is CAVVQAGAGNEQFF. CDR3 nucleotide sequence: TGTGCCGTAGTGCAAGCGGGAGCAGGTAATGAGCAGTTCTTC.

This clonotype was observed many times. Written as DNA, the CDR3 is TGTGCCAGCAGCTTGGTTAAGAATAACTATGAGCAGTTCTTC. The encoded protein is CASSLVKNNYEQFF. The chain joins TRBV5-4 to TRBJ2-1; D unresolved. The V gene lost 0 bases and the J gene lost 8 bases, with 12 bases spanning the gap. Germline V gene lookup returns CDR1 SGHNT and CDR2 YYREEE (reference sequence). There are 14 residues in the CDR3.

This clonotype was seen ten or more times. The V gene is TRBV30, the J gene TRBJ1-2, with D tentatively TRBD1 (5 bases). Germline V gives CDR1 GTSNPN, CDR2 SVGIG (reference sequence). The CDR3 covers 12 residues. V lost 4 bases to trimming and J lost 2 bases, with 8 bases between them. The CDR3, as DNA: TGTGCCTGGACGGCAGGGAACTATGGCTACACCTTC. Its translation is CAWTAGNYGYTF.